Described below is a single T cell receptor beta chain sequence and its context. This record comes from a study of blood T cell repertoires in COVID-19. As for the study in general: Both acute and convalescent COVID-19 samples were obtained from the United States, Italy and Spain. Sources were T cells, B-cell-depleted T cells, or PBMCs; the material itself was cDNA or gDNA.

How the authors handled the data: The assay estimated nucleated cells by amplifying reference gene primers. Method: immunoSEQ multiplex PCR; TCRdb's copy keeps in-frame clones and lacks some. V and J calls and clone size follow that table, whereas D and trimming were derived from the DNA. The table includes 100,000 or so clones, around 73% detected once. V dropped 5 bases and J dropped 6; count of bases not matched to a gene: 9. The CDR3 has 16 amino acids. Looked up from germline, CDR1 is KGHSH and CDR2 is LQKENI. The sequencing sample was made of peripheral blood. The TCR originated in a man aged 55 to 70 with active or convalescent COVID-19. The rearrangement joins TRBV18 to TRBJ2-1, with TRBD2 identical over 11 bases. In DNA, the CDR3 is TGTGCCAGCTCAACCGGGACTAGCGGCTCCATCAATGAGCAGTTCTTC. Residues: CASSTGTSGSINEQFF.